The sequence of this T cell receptor beta chain was determined in a study of OX40 agonist ivuxolimab in advanced cancers. Study at large: Those enrolled were about 82% male, with a mean age of approximately 60 years and ages from about 20 to 85. There were three patients with partial responses, one having hepatocellular carcinoma and two cutaneous melanoma.

Data came from immunoSEQ multiplex PCR; TCRdb stores just in-frame clones and leaves some out. This sample yields 40,000 to 65,000 clones, of which 70% to 90% are seen a single time; approximately 1.5% belongs to the top ten. With regard to this clone: Antigen unknown.

Study observations and caveats: CD8+ T cells were the subset that, on average, had more expanded clones than CD4+.

The CDR3 extends over 10 amino acids. Between the trimmed V and J ends, which lost 7 bases and 0 bases, there was a span of 3 bases. Per the germline V gene, CDR1 is SQVTM and CDR2 is ANQGSEA. Patients were excluded for autoimmune disease history or systemic immunosuppression. This receptor was obtained from an adult with an advanced solid tumor such as melanoma, head and neck, liver or kidney cancer. This chain uses TRBV29-1 with TRBJ2-5; D is unclear. Sequenced material: CD4+ or CD8+ T cells sorted from blood, taken in a trial of the OX40 agonist ivuxolimab. Here the CDR3 DNA reads TGCAGCGGGTACCAAGAGACCCAGTACTTC. Protein product: CSGYQETQYF.